This TCR beta chain was documented in a study of T cell responses to AZD1222 COVID-19 vaccine. Study context: Whether given at about 4 or about 12 weeks, second doses were pooled.

Libraries were prepared by immunoSEQ multiplex PCR; TCRdb keeps only in-frame clonotypes and omits some of them. The sample shows 130,000 or so clones, approximately 90% of them seen only once. Overall study findings and caveats: Regions left unmutated in variants are reportedly the target of nearly half of spike-specific TCRs. Mapped onto spike, vaccine-associated CD4 TCRs spanned it and were dominant at 160-218 and 743-854. The study sampled repertoires only after the peak T cell response.

Per germline, CDR1 MNHEY and CDR2 SMNVEV (reference sequence). CDR3 length: 15 amino acids. With V trimmed by 2 bases and J by 7 bases, 10 bases remained unmatched. Of note for this clone: The antigen is not known.

The genes are TRBV27 and TRBJ1-2; TRBD1 aligns across 7 bases. The sequence was collected from an adult in good health. The source material was peripheral blood, sampled on day 0 of AZD1222 vaccination. This CDR3 is CASSLGNRGVRGYTF. The DNA of the CDR3 is TGTGCCAGCAGTTTAGGCAACAGGGGCGTCCGTGGCTACACCTTC.